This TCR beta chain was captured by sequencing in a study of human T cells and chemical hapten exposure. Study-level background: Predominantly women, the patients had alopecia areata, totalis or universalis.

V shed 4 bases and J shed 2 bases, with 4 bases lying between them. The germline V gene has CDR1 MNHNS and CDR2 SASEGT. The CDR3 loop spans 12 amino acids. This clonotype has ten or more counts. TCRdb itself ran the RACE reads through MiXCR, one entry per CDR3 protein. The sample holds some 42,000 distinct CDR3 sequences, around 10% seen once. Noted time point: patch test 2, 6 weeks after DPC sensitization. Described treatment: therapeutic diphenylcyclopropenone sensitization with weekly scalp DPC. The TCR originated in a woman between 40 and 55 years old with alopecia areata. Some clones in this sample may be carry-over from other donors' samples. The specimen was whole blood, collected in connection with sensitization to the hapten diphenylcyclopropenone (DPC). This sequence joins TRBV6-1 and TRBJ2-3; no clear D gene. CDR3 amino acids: CASSVNTDTQYF. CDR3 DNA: TGTGCCAGCAGTGTGAACACAGATACGCAGTATTTT.